This T cell receptor (beta chain) was sequenced for a study of T-cell memory formation after mild COVID-19 (dated by TCRdb to about 2021). Regarding the research as a whole: TCR sequence clusters from the two donors were found to be largely donor specific. T-cell clones expanding and contracting after mild COVID-19 in a couple of donors were tracked by longitudinal TCRalpha and TCRbeta repertoire sequencing. Two young, previously healthy adult volunteers, one female and one male, were included in the cohort. Study-wide findings and limitations: Clones contracting from day 15 to 85 had balanced CD4/CD8 phenotypes, while a second wave expanding from day 15 to 37 was biased towards CD4+. Contracting CD4+ clones were found mainly in CM and EM memory subsets, while CD8+ clones were enriched in EMRA. The second-wave clones that peaked on day 37 were not confirmed to be SARS-CoV-2 specific. The detection of some responding clones in pre-infection memory suggests that pre-existing cross-reactive memory T cells joined the SARS-CoV-2 response. The study included only two mild cases, and larger cohorts that include severe cases with pre-infection samples were judged to be necessary.

As for this clonotype: There is no known antigen for this receptor. At one of its ends the junction is not consistent with the germline gene, which may arise from a read error.

Sequencing was performed on an Illumina NovaSeq 6000. Using 5'RACE with constant-segment primers, TCRalpha and TCRbeta cDNA libraries were constructed, with sample barcodes and unique molecular identifiers added in the process. Trizol reagent was used to extract RNA from every sample. The libraries were amplified in two PCR steps, and the second step added a second sample barcode and Illumina TruSeq adapters. The libraries were sequenced on an Illumina NovaSeq using 2 x 150 bp paired-end reads. Per the original workflow: Reads were demultiplexed and collapsed into UMI-guided consensus sequences with migec v1.2.7. Using mixcr v2.1.11, UMI consensuses were aligned to TRA and TRB V and J templates and then assembled into clonotypes. A clonotype was counted as expanded or contracted only if both edgeR and NoisET called the change significant, with noise models trained on biological replicates. For edgeR calls, the thresholds were a false discovery rate-adjusted p below 0.01 and a log2 fold-change of 1. As an exploratory analysis of dynamics, max-normalized trajectories of the 1000 most abundant clonotypes were examined with PCA combined with hierarchical clustering. Separately sequenced CD4+ and CD8+ repertoires were used to assign the CD4 or CD8 phenotype of responding clones. Through fastp at Q25 and MiXCR, TCRdb rebuilt clones from the public reads, retaining in-frame beta chains. Rows merge per CDR3 protein into single entries with the most common DNA and genes. V and J calls and clone size were set by TCRdb, not the authors. The sample table holds approximately 350,000 distinct CDR3 sequences, of which approximately 13% were seen once. The top ten hold about a fifth of the sample.

Ficoll-Paque density gradient centrifugation was the method used to isolate PBMCs. Via the germline V gene (reference sequence), CDR1 is SSHAT and CDR2 FNYEAQ. The cysteine opens and the phenylalanine closes a CDR3 of 14 amino acids. The CDR3 DNA has 42 bases and is translated from base 1. The TCR comes from a man younger than 35 who had mild COVID-19 (a few samples of this study predate the infection). The sample titles of this study are shuffled in the database, so cell type and time point are left out; the donor was told from shared clones. Sequencing was performed on PBMCs or a T cell subset sorted from them (not recorded which). The chain joins TRBV7-7 to TRBJ2-1, and TRBD2 matches 12 of the central bases. The sequenced DNA: TGTGCTAGCAGCTTAGGGACTAGCGGGTATGAGCAGTTCTTC. Translation gives CASSLGTSGYEQFF.